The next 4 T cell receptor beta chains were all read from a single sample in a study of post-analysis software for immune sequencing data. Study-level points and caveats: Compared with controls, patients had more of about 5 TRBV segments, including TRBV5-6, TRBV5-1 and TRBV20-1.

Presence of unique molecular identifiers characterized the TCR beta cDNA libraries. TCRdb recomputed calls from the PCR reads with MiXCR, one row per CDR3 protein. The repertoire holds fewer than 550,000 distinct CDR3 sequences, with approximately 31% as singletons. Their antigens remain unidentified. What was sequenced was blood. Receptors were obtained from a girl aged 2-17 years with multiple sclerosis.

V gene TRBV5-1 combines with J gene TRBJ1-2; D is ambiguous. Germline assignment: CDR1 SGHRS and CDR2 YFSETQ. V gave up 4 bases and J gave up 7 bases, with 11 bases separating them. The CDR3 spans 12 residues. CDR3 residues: CASSRQTGGYTF. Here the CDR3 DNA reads TGCGCCAGCAGCCGACAAACGGGTGGCTACACCTTC.

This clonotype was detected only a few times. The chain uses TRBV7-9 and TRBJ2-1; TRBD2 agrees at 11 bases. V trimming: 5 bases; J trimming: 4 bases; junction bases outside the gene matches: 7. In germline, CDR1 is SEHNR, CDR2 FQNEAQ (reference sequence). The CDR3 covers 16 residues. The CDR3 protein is CASSLLTSGGYNEQFF. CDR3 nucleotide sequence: TGTGCCAGCAGCCTCCTAACTAGCGGGGGATACAATGAGCAGTTCTTC.

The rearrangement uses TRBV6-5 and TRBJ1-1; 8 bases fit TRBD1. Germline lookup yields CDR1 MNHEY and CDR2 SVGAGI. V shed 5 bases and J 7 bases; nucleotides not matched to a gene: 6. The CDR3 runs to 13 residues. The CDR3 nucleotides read TGTGCCAGCAGTAACAGACAGGGGATTGAAGCTTTCTTT. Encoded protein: CASSNRQGIEAFF.

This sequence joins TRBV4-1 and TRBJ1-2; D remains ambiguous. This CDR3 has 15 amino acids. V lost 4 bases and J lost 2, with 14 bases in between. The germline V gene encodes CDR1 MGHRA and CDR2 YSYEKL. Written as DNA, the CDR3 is TGCGCCAGCAGCCCACCTTTGGCGGTAAACTATGGCTACACCTTC. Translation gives CASSPPLAVNYGYTF.